A single sample is the source of the 28 T cell receptor beta chains below, sequenced in a study of radiation and T cells in renal cell carcinoma (TCRdb year 2020). In the paper's terms, the time point label means: baseline pretreatment blood. The sample's treatment or condition label is to be understood as: 15 Gy SBRT to primary tumor, nephrectomy 4 weeks later. The library was produced with the immunoSEQ multiplex PCR assay. The source is immuneACCESS, and TCRdb retained only in-frame sequences with V and J called. Part of the clones is not carried over; for the studies checked, unresolved V genes explain less than half of this, and the remainder is unexplained. The sample yields tens of thousands of clones; around 80% were counted once. The top ten clones comprise less than 7.5% of the sample. Sequencing was performed on blood, taken from a patient whose treatment included radiotherapy and nephrectomy. Every receptor here comes from a man aged 55 to 69 with renal cell carcinoma.

The V gene is TRBV5-1, the J gene TRBJ2-6, with D tentatively TRBD2 (6 bases). This CDR3 has 16 residues. In germline, CDR1 is SGHRS, CDR2 YFSETQ. Trimming removed 1 base at V and 9 bases at J, with 17 bases between. The CDR3 DNA reads TGCGCCAGCAGCTTGCGTATCGGAGGGGAAGGCAACGTCCTGACTTTC. This encodes CASSLRIGGEGNVLTF.

This clone was observed a handful of times. The chain recombines TRBV5-1 with TRBJ2-3, with 10 nucleotides matching TRBD1. J lost 4 bases, V lost 0 bases, and 2 bases had no gene match. This CDR3 contains 15 residues. Germline CDR1 reads SGHRS; CDR2 reads YFSETQ. As DNA, the CDR3 is TGCGCCAGCAGCTTGGGGGACAGGGGTGCAGATACGCAGTATTTT. Translation: CASSLGDRGADTQYF.

This chain joins TRBV5-1 and TRBJ2-7; D assignment may be TRBD1 or TRBD2 (5 bases each). Germline V lookup: CDR1 SGHRS, CDR2 YFSETQ. This CDR3 is 15 amino acids long. V was cut by 6 bases and J by 2 bases, with 18 bases left in between. The CDR3 sequence: CASTRNGRDPYEQYF. CDR3 DNA sequence: TGCGCCAGCACGCGAAACGGACGGGACCCCTACGAGCAGTACTTC. The full variable domain, its missing parts supplied by reference TRBV5-1 and TRBJ2-7, is KAGVTQTPRYLIKTRGQQVTLSCSPISGHRSVSWYQQTPGQGLQFLFEYFSETQRNKGNFPGRFSGRQFSNSRSEMNVSTLELGDSALYLCASTRNGRDPYEQYFGPGTRLTVT.

The V gene is TRBV4-3, the J gene TRBJ1-6; 8 bases agree with TRBD1. Germline V gene data show CDR1 as LGHNA and CDR2 as YSLEER. The J segment lost 7 bases and the V segment lost 4 bases, leaving 6 bases of the junction unmatched. The length of the CDR3 is 15 residues. CDR3 sequence: CASSPAYRGNSPLHF. The CDR3 nucleotides are TGCGCCAGCAGCCCCGCCTACAGGGGGAATTCACCCCTCCACTTT.

The V gene is TRBV19, the J gene TRBJ2-2; the match to TRBD2 covers 7 bases. After removal of 8 bases from V and 0 bases from J, the junction contained 9 bases not matched to a gene. Germline assignment: CDR1 LNHDA and CDR2 SQIVND (reference sequence). This CDR3 is 16 amino acids long. The CDR3 here is CASQRGNPTNTGELFF. The CDR3 bases are TGTGCCAGTCAGCGGGGTAACCCGACGAACACCGGGGAGCTGTTTTTT.

In this sample, this clone turned up a few times. This sequence joins TRBV5-5 and TRBJ2-4; TRBD1 matches 10 bases. V lost 3 bases, J lost 6 bases, and 3 bases stayed unmatched. The CDR3 has 14 amino acids. The germline V gene has CDR1 SGHKS and CDR2 YYEKEE (reference sequence). CDR3 DNA: TGTGCCAGCAGCTACTGGACAGGGGGAAACATTCAGTACTTC. Translating gives CASSYWTGGNIQYF. Combining the CDR3 with reference TRBV5-5 and TRBJ2-4 gives the whole variable domain DAGVTQSPTHLIKTRGQQVTLRCSPISGHKSVSWYQQVLGQGPQFIFQYYEKEERGRGNFPDRFSARQFPNYSSELNVNALLLGDSALYLCASSYWTGGNIQYFGAGTRLSVL.

The chain links TRBV19 to TRBJ1-1, with 10 bases matching TRBD1. The CDR3 has 15 residues. Germline values: CDR1 LNHDA, CDR2 SQIVND (reference sequence). V was clipped by 4 bases and J by 5 bases; unmatched bases: 7. The CDR3 region has the DNA TGTGCCAGTAGTACCACCGGGACAGGGGTGACTGAAGCTTTCTTT. Encoded protein: CASSTTGTGVTEAFF.

This chain uses TRBV29-1 with TRBJ1-1; unclear D gene. This CDR3 spans 16 amino acids. With 7 bases removed from V and 2 bases from J, the gap between germline ends came to 23 bases. CDR1 is SQVTM and CDR2 is ANQGSEA in the germline V gene. The CDR3 is CSGRRAIISTNTEAFF. CDR3 coding DNA: TGCAGCGGGAGGCGGGCCATTATATCCACTAACACTGAAGCTTTCTTT.

This chain links TRBV7-2 with TRBJ1-2, with D possibly TRBD1 on 5 matching bases. Germline CDR1 and CDR2: SGHTA and FQGNSA. This CDR3 region has 15 residues. V was cut by 1 base and J by 8 bases, with 17 bases left in between. CDR3 protein: CASSLDPLGARGYTF. As DNA, the CDR3 is TGTGCCAGCAGCTTAGACCCTCTCGGGGCGCGGGGCTACACCTTC.

The chain combines TRBV30 with TRBJ2-7; tentative D call: TRBD1 (6 bases). Germline lookup yields CDR1 GTSNPN and CDR2 SVGIG (reference sequence). Trimming stripped 2 bases from V and 4 bases from J, with 15 bases between. This CDR3 has 14 amino acids. CDR3 nucleotide sequence: TGTGCCTGGAGTCCCATTACAGGGCGATACGAGCAGTACTTC. Protein: CAWSPITGRYEQYF.

This rearrangement joins TRBV5-1 to TRBJ2-2; 7 nucleotides agree with TRBD2. The germline gives CDR1 SGHRS, CDR2 YFSETQ. Losses at the gene ends were 6 bases for V and 4 bases for J; bases not matched to a gene: 12. The CDR3 sequence is 16 residues long. CDR3 sequence (DNA): TGCGCCAGCACCCCCCTCGGGGAGGGCGGCACCGGGGAGCTGTTTTTT. This translates into CASTPLGEGGTGELFF.

In this sample, this clone turned up a few times. The genes are TRBV19 and TRBJ2-7; no clear D gene. The germline V and J ends were trimmed by 5 bases and 2 bases, with 7 bases remaining between them. The CDR3 runs 12 residues. Per germline, CDR1 LNHDA and CDR2 SQIVND (reference sequence). The CDR3 spells CASSGVTYEQYF. The CDR3, as DNA: TGTGCCAGTAGTGGGGTTACCTACGAGCAGTACTTC.

The CDR3 bases are TGTGCCAGTAGTATTAGGACAGGAACTAATGAAAAACTGTTTTTT. Translated: CASSIRTGTNEKLFF. The rearrangement joins TRBV19 to TRBJ1-4; 7 nucleotides match TRBD1. Per germline, CDR1 LNHDA and CDR2 SQIVND (reference sequence). Trimming removed 3 bases from V and 1 base from J; junction bases left unmatched: 2. This CDR3 comprises 15 residues.

The rearrangement links TRBV7-2 to TRBJ1-2, with 7 positions matching TRBD1. Germline trimming cut 5 bases from V and 4 bases from J; bases unmatched to any gene: 10. Germline CDR1 and CDR2: SGHTA and FQGNSA. This CDR3 is 15 amino acids long. CDR3 protein: CASSVQGSSSYGYTF. CDR3 coding DNA: TGTGCCAGCAGCGTACAGGGGAGCTCCTCCTATGGCTACACCTTC.

The chain links TRBV5-1 to TRBJ2-5; 11 nucleotides agree with TRBD1. This CDR3 has 15 amino acids. Germline values: CDR1 SGHRS, CDR2 YFSETQ. J lost 5 bases, V lost 4 bases, and 7 bases had no gene match. The CDR3 DNA reads TGCGCCAGCAGCGTGGACGGGACAGGGGGTGAGACCCAGTACTTC. Translation: CASSVDGTGGETQYF. The full variable domain, in which reference TRBV5-1 and TRBJ2-5 provide the parts outside the CDR3, is KAGVTQTPRYLIKTRGQQVTLSCSPISGHRSVSWYQQTPGQGLQFLFEYFSETQRNKGNFPGRFSGRQFSNSRSEMNVSTLELGDSALYLCASSVDGTGGETQYFGPGTRLLVL.

V gene TRBV30 combines with J gene TRBJ2-2; D gene uncertain. Trimming pared 2 bases from V and 8 bases from J, leaving 6 bases between. The CDR3 contains 11 residues. Per the germline V gene, CDR1 is GTSNPN and CDR2 is SVGIG (reference sequence). CDR3 nucleotide sequence: TGTGCCTGGAGTATTGGGGGGGAGCTGTTTTTT. It encodes CAWSIGGELFF.

V gene TRBV27 combines with J gene TRBJ2-3; unclear D gene. The CDR3 contains 12 residues. Germline CDR1 reads MNHEY; CDR2 reads SMNVEV (reference sequence). V was cut by 4 bases and J by 3 bases, with 5 bases left in between. CDR3 loop: CASSSRTDTQYF. The CDR3 nucleotides are TGTGCCAGCAGTTCTAGGACAGATACGCAGTATTTT.

This chain links TRBV29-1 with TRBJ2-2; D is unclear. The V gene lost 5 bases and the J gene lost 0 bases, with 10 bases spanning the gap. The CDR3 is made up of 14 amino acids. Germline V gene data show CDR1 as SQVTM and CDR2 as ANQGSEA. This chain's CDR3 is CSVRYPTNTGELFF. The CDR3 DNA reads TGCAGCGTTCGTTACCCAACGAACACCGGGGAGCTGTTTTTT.

The chain combines TRBV19 with TRBJ2-2; the match to TRBD2 covers 10 bases. The germline V gene has CDR1 LNHDA and CDR2 SQIVND (reference sequence). The trim removed 4 bases at V and 4 bases at J, leaving 6 bases unmatched. CDR3 size: 16 residues. The CDR3 nucleotides are TGTGCCAGTAGTAGATCTAGCGGGGGAGTCACCGGGGAGCTGTTTTTT. Translating it yields CASSRSSGGVTGELFF.

This clone was seen a handful of times. J is TRBJ2-1 and V is TRBV19, with a tentative D call TRBD2 (6 bases). V lost 3 bases and J 5 bases, leaving 17 bases between the germline ends. This CDR3 comprises 16 residues. Germline V gene data show CDR1 as LNHDA and CDR2 as SQIVND (reference sequence). CDR3 sequence: CASSMGWLWGDNEQFF. The CDR3 DNA reads as TGTGCCAGTAGTATGGGATGGCTATGGGGGGACAATGAGCAGTTCTTC. Complete variable domain (other parts from reference TRBV19 and TRBJ2-1): DGGITQSPKYLFRKEGQNVTLSCEQNLNHDAMYWYRQDPGQGLRLIYYSQIVNDFQKGDIAEGYSVSREKKESFPLTVTSAQKNPTAFYLCASSMGWLWGDNEQFFGPGTRLTVL.

The chain is built from TRBV7-2 and TRBJ1-4; 9 nucleotides line up with TRBD1. The V gene's germline CDR1 is SGHTA and CDR2 FQGNSA. The trim removed 4 bases at V and 8 bases at J, leaving 20 bases unmatched. This CDR3 region has 19 residues. The CDR3 DNA follows: TGTGCCAGCAGCTGGGGGTGGGGACAGGGTCGGGGAAGGAGGGAAAAACTGTTTTTT. It encodes CASSWGWGQGRGRREKLFF.

This clone has just a few counts. The rearrangement links TRBV11-3 to TRBJ2-2; D is uncertain. The germline V gene encodes CDR1 SGHNT and CDR2 YENEEA. The V end lost 1 base, the J end lost 6 bases, and 9 bases lay between the germline ends. The CDR3 consists of 14 residues. Here the CDR3 DNA reads TGTGCCAGCAGCTTAGTTATAAGCGCCGGGGAGCTGTTTTTT. As protein: CASSLVISAGELFF.

The chain joins TRBV19 to TRBJ2-5; maybe TRBD2 (6 bases). Germline V gene sequence: CDR1 LNHDA, CDR2 SQIVND (reference sequence). CDR3 length: 14 residues. Trimming removed 5 bases from V and 2 bases from J, with 12 bases in between. CDR3 region: CASSAGTAQETQYF. In DNA, the CDR3 is TGTGCCAGTAGTGCCGGGACTGCACAAGAGACCCAGTACTTC.

V gene TRBV5-6 combines with J gene TRBJ2-7; D is perhaps TRBD1 (6 bases). The V gene's germline CDR1 is SGHDT and CDR2 YYEEEE. The V end was cut by 1 base, the J end by 3 bases, with 17 bases between. This CDR3 has 16 amino acids. The CDR3 DNA reads as TGTGCCAGCAGCTTGTACAGGGCCCATACCGACTACGAGCAGTACGTC. Protein product: CASSLYRAHTDYEQYV.

The rearrangement links TRBV5-1 to TRBJ1-1, with D unresolved. CDR3 length: 13 residues. V lost 0 bases, J lost 0 bases, and 3 bases lay in between. Looked up from germline, CDR1 is SGHRS and CDR2 is YFSETQ. The CDR3 loop is CASSLELNTEAFF. CDR3 in DNA: TGCGCCAGCAGCTTGGAGTTGAACACTGAAGCTTTCTTT.

This clone is a singleton in its sample. The identical CDR3 is also encoded by other nucleotide sequences in the sample. V is TRBV5-1 and J is TRBJ1-5, with TRBD1 identical over 7 bases. CDR3 length: 14 amino acids. Germline values: CDR1 SGHRS, CDR2 YFSETQ. After removal of 4 bases from V and 2 bases from J, the junction contained 3 bases not matched to a gene. CDR3 region: CASSPGGGNQPQHF. The CDR3 DNA sequence: TGCGCCAGCAGCCCAGGGGGAGGCAATCAGCCCCAGCATTTT. Supplemented by reference TRBV5-1 and TRBJ1-5, the full variable domain reads KAGVTQTPRYLIKTRGQQVTLSCSPISGHRSVSWYQQTPGQGLQFLFEYFSETQRNKGNFPGRFSGRQFSNSRSEMNVSTLELGDSALYLCASSPGGGNQPQHFGDGTRLSIL.

The rearrangement links TRBV5-8 to TRBJ2-1, with D tentatively TRBD1 (5 bases). This CDR3 contains 13 residues. V was shortened by 1 base and J by 4 bases, with 6 bases between the two germline ends. CDR1 SGHTS and CDR2 YDEGEE come from the germline V gene. CDR3 protein: CASSLTGYNEQFF. The CDR3 region has the DNA TGTGCCAGCAGCTTGACAGGTTACAATGAGCAGTTCTTC.

This clone was seen just once. This chain links TRBV30 with TRBJ1-6; 7 bases are shared with TRBD1. From germline, CDR1 is GTSNPN and CDR2 SVGIG (reference sequence). Trimming cost V 2 bases and J 1 base; bases outside gene matches: 5. The CDR3 extends over 16 amino acids. The CDR3 spells CAWSKSGGSYNSPLHF. The CDR3 nucleotides read TGTGCCTGGAGTAAATCAGGGGGGTCCTATAATTCACCCCTCCACTTT.